What follows are 5 T cell receptor beta chains derived from one specimen sequenced in a study of T-cell memory formation after mild COVID-19. MiXCR, run by TCRdb on the 5' RACE reads, gives a single entry per CDR3 protein. The table shows fewer than 140,000 distinct CDR3 sequences, with roughly 12% occurring only once. Sequencing used PBMCs or a T cell subset sorted from them (not recorded which). Receptor source: an adult woman who had mild COVID-19 (a few samples of this study predate the infection). Cell type and time point are not known.

The chain links TRBV4-1 to TRBJ2-7; D unclear. Between the trimmed V and J ends, which lost 1 base and 5 bases, there was a span of 12 bases. Germline loops: CDR1 MGHRA, CDR2 YSYEKL. CDR3 length equals 14 residues. The CDR3 DNA reads TGCGCCAGCAGCCAAGGTATAGGTACGGACGAGCAGTACTTC. Translated, it gives CASSQGIGTDEQYF.

V is TRBV6-5 and J is TRBJ2-6; 10 bases line up with TRBD1. The V and J ends lost 6 bases and 0 bases, in that order; junction bases with no gene match: 11. Germline V gives CDR1 MNHEY, CDR2 SVGAGI. This CDR3 has 19 amino acids. In nucleotides, the CDR3 is TGTGCCAGCAGCCTAATCCGACAGGGGGCCCTCTCTGGGGCCAACGTCCTGACTTTC. Translating gives CASSLIRQGALSGANVLTF.

This clonotype was counted many times. The chain combines TRBV20-1 with TRBJ1-1; 8 bases fit TRBD1. Trimming at V came to 3 bases and at J to 3 bases, leaving 6 bases not matched to a gene. CDR3 length: 14 amino acids. CDR1 DFQATT and CDR2 SNEGSKA come from the germline V gene (reference sequence). CDR3 bases: TGCAGTGCTAGGGACCCGACAGGGGACACTGAAGCTTTCTTT. Translating it yields CSARDPTGDTEAFF.

This clonotype occurred a few times. This chain connects TRBV27 to TRBJ2-5; 10 bases are shared with TRBD2. There are 13 residues in the CDR3. The germline gives CDR1 MNHEY, CDR2 SMNVEV (reference sequence). Trimming cost V 6 bases and J 6 bases; bases outside gene matches: 4. The CDR3: CASSLTSGKTQYF. In DNA form, the CDR3 reads TGTGCCAGCAGCCTCACTAGCGGGAAGACCCAGTACTTC.

In its sample, this clonotype was seen once. The chain uses TRBV19 and TRBJ2-7; the D gene is possibly TRBD2 (6 bases). V gave up 6 bases and J gave up 3 bases, with 15 bases separating them. The CDR3 extends over 14 amino acids. Germline CDR1 LNHDA, CDR2 SQIVND (reference sequence). CDR3 DNA sequence: TGTGCCAGTAGCCGGGACGCGGGATACTACGAGCAGTACTTC. Translation: CASSRDAGYYEQYF.